This T cell receptor beta chain comes out of a study of control samples from healthy donors and cancer patients. Profiling relied on immunoSEQ multiplex PCR, and the TCRdb table lists in-frame clones only, not all of them. The sample has some 70,000 clones, 83% seen once. V was cut by 4 bases and J by 4 bases, with 19 bases left in between. The CDR3 contains 16 residues. The germline V gene encodes CDR1 LGHDT and CDR2 YNNKEL (reference sequence). The chain is built from TRBV3-1 (or the pseudogene TRBV3-2) and TRBJ1-2, with D maybe TRBD1 (5 bases). The TCR comes from a man in his 60s in good health. Source material: blood. The CDR3 region has the DNA TGTGCCAGCAGCCCCGCCCCCGGGCAGGGTACCTATGGCTACACCTTC. Its translation: CASSPAPGQGTYGYTF.